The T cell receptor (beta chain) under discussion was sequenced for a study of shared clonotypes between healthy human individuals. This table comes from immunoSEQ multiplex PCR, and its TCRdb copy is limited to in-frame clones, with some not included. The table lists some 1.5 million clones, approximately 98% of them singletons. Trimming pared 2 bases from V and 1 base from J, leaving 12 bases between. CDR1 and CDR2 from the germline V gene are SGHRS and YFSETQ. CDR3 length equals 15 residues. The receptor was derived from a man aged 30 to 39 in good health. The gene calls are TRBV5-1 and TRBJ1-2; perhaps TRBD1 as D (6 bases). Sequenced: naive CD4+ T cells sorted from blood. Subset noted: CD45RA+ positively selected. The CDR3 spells CASSLGGDFNYGYTF. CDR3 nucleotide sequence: TGCGCCAGCAGCTTAGGGGGAGACTTTAACTATGGCTACACCTTC.